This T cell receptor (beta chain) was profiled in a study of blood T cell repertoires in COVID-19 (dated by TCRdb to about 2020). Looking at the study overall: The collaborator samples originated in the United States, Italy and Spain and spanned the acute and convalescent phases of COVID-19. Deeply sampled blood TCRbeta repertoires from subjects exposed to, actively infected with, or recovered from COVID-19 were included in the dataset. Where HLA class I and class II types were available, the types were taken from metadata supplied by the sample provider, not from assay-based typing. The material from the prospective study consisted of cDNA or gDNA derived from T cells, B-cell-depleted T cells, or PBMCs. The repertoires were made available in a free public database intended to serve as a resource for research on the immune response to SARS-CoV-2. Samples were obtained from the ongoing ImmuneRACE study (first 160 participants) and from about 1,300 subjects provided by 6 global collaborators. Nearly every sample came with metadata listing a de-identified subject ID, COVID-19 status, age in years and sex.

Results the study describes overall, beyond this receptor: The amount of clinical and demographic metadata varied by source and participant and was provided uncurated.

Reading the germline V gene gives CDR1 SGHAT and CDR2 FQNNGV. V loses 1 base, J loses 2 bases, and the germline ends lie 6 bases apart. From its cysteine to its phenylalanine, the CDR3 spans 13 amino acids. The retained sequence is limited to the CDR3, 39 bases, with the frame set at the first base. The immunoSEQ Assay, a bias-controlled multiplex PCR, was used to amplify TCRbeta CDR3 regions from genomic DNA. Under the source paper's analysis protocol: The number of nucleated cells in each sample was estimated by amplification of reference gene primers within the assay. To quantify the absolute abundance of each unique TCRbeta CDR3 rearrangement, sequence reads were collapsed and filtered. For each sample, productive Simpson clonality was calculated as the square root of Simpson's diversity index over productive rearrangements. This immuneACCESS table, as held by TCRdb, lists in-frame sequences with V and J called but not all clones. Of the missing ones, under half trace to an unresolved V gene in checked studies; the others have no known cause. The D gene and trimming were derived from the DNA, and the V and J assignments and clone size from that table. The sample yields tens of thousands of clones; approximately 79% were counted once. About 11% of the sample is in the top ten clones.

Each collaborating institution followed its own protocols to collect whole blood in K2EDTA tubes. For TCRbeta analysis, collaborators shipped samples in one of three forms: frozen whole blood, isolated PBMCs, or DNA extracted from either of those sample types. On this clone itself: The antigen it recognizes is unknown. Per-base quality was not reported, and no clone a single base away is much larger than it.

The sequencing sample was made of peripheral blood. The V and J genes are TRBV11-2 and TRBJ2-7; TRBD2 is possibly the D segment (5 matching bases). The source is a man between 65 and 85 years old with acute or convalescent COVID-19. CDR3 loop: CASSLGGPYEQYF. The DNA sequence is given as TGTGCCAGCAGCTTAGGAGGGCCCTACGAGCAGTACTTC.